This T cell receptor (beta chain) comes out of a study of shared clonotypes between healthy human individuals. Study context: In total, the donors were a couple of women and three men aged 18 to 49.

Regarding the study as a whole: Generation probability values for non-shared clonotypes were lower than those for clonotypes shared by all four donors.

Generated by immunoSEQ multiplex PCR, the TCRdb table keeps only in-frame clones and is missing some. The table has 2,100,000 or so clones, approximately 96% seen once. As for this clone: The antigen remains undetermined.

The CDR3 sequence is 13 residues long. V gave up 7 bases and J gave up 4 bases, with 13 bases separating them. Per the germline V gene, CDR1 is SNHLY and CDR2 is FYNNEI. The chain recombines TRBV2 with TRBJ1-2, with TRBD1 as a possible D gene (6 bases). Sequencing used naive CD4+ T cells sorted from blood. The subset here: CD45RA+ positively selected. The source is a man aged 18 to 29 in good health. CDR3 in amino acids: CASTPGAGYGYTF. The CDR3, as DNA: TGTGCCAGCACTCCGGGGGCCGGCTATGGCTACACCTTC.